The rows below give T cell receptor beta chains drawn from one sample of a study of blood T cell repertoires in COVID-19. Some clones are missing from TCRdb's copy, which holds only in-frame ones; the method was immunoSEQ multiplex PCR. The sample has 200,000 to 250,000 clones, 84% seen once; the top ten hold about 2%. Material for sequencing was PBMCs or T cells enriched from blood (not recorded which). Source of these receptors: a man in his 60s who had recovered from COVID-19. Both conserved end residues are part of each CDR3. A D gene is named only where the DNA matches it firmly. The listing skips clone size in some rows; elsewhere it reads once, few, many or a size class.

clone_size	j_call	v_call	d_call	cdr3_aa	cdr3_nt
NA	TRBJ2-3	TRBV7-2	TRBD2	CASSKTSGGAGDTQYF	TGTGCCAGCAGCAAGACTAGCGGGGGGGCCGGAGATACGCAGTATTTT
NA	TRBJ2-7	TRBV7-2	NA	CASSYTSAYEQYF	TGTGCCAGCAGCTATACTTCCGCCTACGAGCAGTACTTC
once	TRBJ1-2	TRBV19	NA	CASRRQLANYGYTF	TGTGCCAGTAGAAGACAGCTAGCTAACTATGGCTACACCTTC
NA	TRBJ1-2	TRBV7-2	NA	CASSLKGEDYGYTF	TGTGCCAGCAGCTTAAAGGGAGAGGACTATGGCTACACCTTC
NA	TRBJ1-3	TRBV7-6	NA	CASSSRELGNTIYF	TGTGCCAGCAGCTCCAGGGAATTGGGAAACACCATATATTTT
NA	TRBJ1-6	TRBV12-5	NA	CASGTGPSPLHF	TGTGCTAGTGGGACAGGACCTTCACCCCTCCACTTT
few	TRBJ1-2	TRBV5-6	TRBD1	CASSLDGDRGDYGYTF	TGTGCCAGCAGCCTGGACGGAGACAGGGGTGACTATGGCTACACCTTC
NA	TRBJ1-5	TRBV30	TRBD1	CAWSLGQGPRNQPQHF	TGTGCCTGGAGTCTGGGACAGGGGCCCCGCAATCAGCCCCAGCATTTT
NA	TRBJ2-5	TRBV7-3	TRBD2	CATKLTSGDYEETQYF	TGTGCCACCAAACTGACTAGCGGGGATTACGAAGAGACCCAGTACTTC
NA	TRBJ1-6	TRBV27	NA	CASSLYGPRENSPLHF	TGTGCCAGCAGTTTATACGGACCAAGGGAGAATTCACCCCTCCACTTT
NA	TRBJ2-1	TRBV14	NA	CASSQGVSQFF	TGTGCCAGCAGCCAAGGAGTCTCACAGTTCTTC
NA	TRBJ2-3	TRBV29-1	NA	CSVFRRSTDTQYF	TGCAGCGTCTTTAGGAGGTCCACAGATACGCAGTATTTT
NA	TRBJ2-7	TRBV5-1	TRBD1	CASRQGDSYEQYF	TGCGCCAGCCGACAGGGGGATTCCTACGAGCAGTACTTC
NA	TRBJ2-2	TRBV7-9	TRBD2	CASSLGIAGLTGELFF	TGTGCCAGCAGCTTAGGTATAGCGGGGCTCACCGGGGAGCTGTTTTTT
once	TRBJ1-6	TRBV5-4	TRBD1	CASSLGGTEDSPLHF	TGTGCCAGCAGCTTGGGGGGGACAGAAGATTCACCCCTCCACTTT
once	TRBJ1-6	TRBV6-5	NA	CASSYGIRGASPLHF	TGTGCCAGCAGTTACGGAATCAGGGGTGCTTCACCCCTCCACTTT
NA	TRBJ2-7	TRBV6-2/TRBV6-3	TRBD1	CASSRQDRVGYEQYF	TGTGCCAGCAGCCGCCAGGACAGGGTCGGGTACGAGCAGTACTTC
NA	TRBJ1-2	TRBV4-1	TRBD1	CASSQDALQGGYGYTF	TGCGCCAGCAGCCAAGACGCACTACAGGGGGGCTATGGCTACACCTTC
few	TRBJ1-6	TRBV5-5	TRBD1	CASSVDRAESPLHF	TGTGCCAGCAGCGTCGACAGGGCGGAATCACCCCTCCACTTT
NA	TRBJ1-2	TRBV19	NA	CASTYISLGNYGYTF	TGTGCCAGTACTTATATTTCTCTGGGCAACTATGGCTACACCTTC
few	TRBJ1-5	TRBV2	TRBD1	CASSSQGAGQPQHF	TGTGCCAGCAGTTCACAGGGGGCAGGACAGCCCCAGCATTTT
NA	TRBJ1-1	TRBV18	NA	CASSPIESRRNEAFF	TGTGCCAGCTCACCAATCGAGTCACGGCGGAATGAAGCTTTCTTT
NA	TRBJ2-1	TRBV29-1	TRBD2	CSVAQPSGGLSYNEQFF	TGCAGCGTTGCCCAGCCTAGCGGGGGCCTCTCCTACAATGAGCAGTTCTTC
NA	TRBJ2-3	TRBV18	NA	CASSDRLTDTQYF	TGTGCCAGCTCCGACAGACTCACAGATACGCAGTATTTT
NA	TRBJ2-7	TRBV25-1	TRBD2	CASSLAGGYEQYF	TGTGCCAGCAGTTTAGCGGGGGGATACGAGCAGTACTTC
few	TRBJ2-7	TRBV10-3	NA	CAISESALSYEQYF	TGTGCCATCAGTGAGTCGGCCTTATCCTACGAGCAGTACTTC
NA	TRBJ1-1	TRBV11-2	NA	CASSSPTRQGRPEAFF	TGTGCCAGCAGCTCCCCGACAAGACAAGGTCGCCCTGAAGCTTTCTTT
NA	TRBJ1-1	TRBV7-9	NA	CASSPGQNTEAFF	TGTGCCAGCAGCCCTGGACAGAACACTGAAGCTTTCTTT
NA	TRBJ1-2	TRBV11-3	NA	CASSATGNGYTF	TGTGCCAGCAGCGCTACGGGGAATGGCTACACCTTC
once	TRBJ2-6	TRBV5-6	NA	CASSSKPRSGANVLTF	TGTGCCAGCAGCTCTAAGCCCCGCTCTGGGGCCAACGTCCTGACTTTC
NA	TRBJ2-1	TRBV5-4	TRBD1	CASSTRDRGNEQFF	TGTGCCAGCAGCACCCGGGACAGGGGAAATGAGCAGTTCTTC
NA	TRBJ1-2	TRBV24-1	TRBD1	CATRDGTGRRYTF	TGTGCCACCAGAGACGGGACAGGGAGGCGCTACACCTTC
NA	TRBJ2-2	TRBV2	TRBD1	CASKNLQGPGTGELFF	TGTGCCAGCAAGAACTTACAGGGGCCGGGCACCGGGGAGCTGTTTTTT
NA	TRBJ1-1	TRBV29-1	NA	CSGKTLNTEAFF	TGCAGCGGAAAGACACTGAACACTGAAGCTTTCTTT
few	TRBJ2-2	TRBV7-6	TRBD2	CASSSQGLAGGLNTGELFF	TGTGCCAGCAGCTCACAGGGACTAGCGGGGGGCTTGAACACCGGGGAGCTGTTTTTT
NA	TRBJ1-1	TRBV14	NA	CASSHSGEATEAFF	TGTGCCAGCAGCCACTCCGGGGAGGCCACTGAAGCTTTCTTT
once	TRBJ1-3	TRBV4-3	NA	CASSQDSGVSGNTIYF	TGCGCCAGCAGCCAAGACTCCGGGGTCTCTGGAAACACCATATATTTT
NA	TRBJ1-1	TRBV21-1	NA	CASSKPRQGANTEAFF	TGTGCCAGCAGCAAGCCCAGACAGGGGGCGAACACTGAAGCTTTCTTT
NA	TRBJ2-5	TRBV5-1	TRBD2	CASNAGTSPETQYF	TGCGCCAGTAACGCCGGGACTAGCCCCGAGACCCAGTACTTC
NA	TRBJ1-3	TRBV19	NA	CATQGASAGNTIYF	TGTGCCACACAGGGAGCGTCCGCTGGAAACACCATATATTTT
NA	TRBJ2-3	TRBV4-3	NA	CASSQDSGGSLSGTDTQYF	TGCGCCAGCAGCCAAGATTCGGGGGGCTCACTCAGTGGCACAGATACGCAGTATTTT
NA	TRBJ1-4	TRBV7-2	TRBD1	CASSRDSATTNEKLFF	TGTGCCAGCAGCCGGGACAGCGCTACAACTAATGAAAAACTGTTTTTT
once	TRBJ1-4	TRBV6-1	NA	CASSGGRGQATNEKLFF	TGTGCCAGCAGTGGAGGTCGGGGACAAGCAACTAATGAAAAACTGTTTTTT
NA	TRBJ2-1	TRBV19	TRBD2	CASSILGASGGYNEQFF	TGTGCCAGTAGTATACTAGGTGCTAGCGGGGGATACAATGAGCAGTTCTTC
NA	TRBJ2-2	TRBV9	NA	CASSVSLGRDLNTGELFF	TGTGCCAGCAGCGTTTCCCTGGGGCGGGACCTAAACACCGGGGAGCTGTTTTTT
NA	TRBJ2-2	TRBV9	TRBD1	CASSPRTGNTGELFF	TGTGCCAGTTCCCCTAGGACAGGGAACACCGGGGAGCTGTTTTTT
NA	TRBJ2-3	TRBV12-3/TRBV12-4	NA	CASSLFGWDTQYF	TGTGCCAGCAGTTTGTTTGGCTGGGATACGCAGTATTTT
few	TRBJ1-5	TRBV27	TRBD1	CASSLWAGGSNQPQHF	TGTGCCAGCAGTTTATGGGCAGGGGGTAGCAATCAGCCCCAGCATTTT
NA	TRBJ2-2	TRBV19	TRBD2	CASSETSGGYTGELFF	TGTGCCAGTAGCGAGACTAGCGGGGGTTACACCGGGGAGCTGTTTTTT